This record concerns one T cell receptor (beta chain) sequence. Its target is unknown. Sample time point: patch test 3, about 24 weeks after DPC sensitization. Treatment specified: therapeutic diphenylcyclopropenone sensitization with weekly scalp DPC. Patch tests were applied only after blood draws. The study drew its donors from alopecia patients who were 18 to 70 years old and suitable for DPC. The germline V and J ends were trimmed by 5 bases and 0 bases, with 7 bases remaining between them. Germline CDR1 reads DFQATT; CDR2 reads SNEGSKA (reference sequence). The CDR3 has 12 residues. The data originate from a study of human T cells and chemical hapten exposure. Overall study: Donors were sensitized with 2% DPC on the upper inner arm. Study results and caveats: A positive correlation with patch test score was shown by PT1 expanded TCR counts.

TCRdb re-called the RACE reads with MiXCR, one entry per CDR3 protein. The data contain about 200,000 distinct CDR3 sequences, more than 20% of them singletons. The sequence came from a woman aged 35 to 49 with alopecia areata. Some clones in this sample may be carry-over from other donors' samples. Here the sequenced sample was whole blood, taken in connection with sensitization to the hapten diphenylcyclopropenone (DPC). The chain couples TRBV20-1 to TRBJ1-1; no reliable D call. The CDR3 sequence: CSAVELNTEAFF. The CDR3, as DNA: TGCAGTGCTGTGGAGTTGAACACTGAAGCTTTCTTT.